This TCR beta chain was documented in a study of Ad26.COV2.S vaccination and SARS-CoV-2 variants. Treatment in this sample: around 19 received Ad26.COV2.S at low or high dose, single or two shots; about 5 received placebo; per-sample allocation not given. Sampling was performed 63 days after the first vaccine or placebo injection. Repertoires were generated with immunoSEQ multiplex PCR, while TCRdb's copy carries only in-frame clones and drops some. This table holds 510,000 or so clones, roughly 85% found once. The specimen was peripheral blood, collected in a trial of Ad26.COV2.S vaccine versus placebo. The receptor's source is a person aged 18-60 years who received the Ad26.COV2.S COVID-19 vaccine or a placebo.

CDR3 amino acids: CASSLEVAANYEQYF. Written as DNA, the CDR3 is TGTGCCAGCAGCTTAGAGGTAGCCGCCAACTACGAGCAGTACTTC. The chain is built from TRBV7-2 and TRBJ2-7; D gene uncertain. Deletions cut 1 base from V and 3 bases from J, with 13 bases between. The CDR3 runs to 15 residues. CDR1 and CDR2 from the germline V gene are SGHTA and FQGNSA.